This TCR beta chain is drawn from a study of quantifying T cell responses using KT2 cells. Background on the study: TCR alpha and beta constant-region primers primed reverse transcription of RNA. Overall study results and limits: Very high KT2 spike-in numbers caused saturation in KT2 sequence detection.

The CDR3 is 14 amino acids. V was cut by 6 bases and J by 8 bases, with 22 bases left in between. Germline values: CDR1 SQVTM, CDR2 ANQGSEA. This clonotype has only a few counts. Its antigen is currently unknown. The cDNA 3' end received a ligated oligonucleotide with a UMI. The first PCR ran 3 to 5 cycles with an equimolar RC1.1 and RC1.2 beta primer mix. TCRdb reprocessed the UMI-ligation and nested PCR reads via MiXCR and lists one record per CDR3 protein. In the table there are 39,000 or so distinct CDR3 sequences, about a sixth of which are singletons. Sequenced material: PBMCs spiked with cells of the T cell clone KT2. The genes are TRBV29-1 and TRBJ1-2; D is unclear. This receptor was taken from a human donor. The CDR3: CSVKLRTAERGYTF. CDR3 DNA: TGCAGCGTCAAGCTCCGAACCGCCGAGCGCGGCTACACCTTC.